Described below is a single TCR beta chain sequence and its context. The antigen is not known. Both TRBC1 and TRBC2 were covered by a beta constant-region primer of two equimolar oligonucleotides. Four rounds of PCR amplified the ligated cDNA using nested alpha and beta constant-region primers plus SP2. TCRdb redid the calling of the UMI-ligation and nested PCR reads with MiXCR, one entry per CDR3 protein. There are 95,000 to 150,000 distinct CDR3 sequences in the sample; 36% occur only once, and about 0.85% lies in the top ten. The data originate from a study of naive and memory T cell subsets. V was shortened by 0 bases and J by 4 bases, with 15 bases between the two germline ends. The germline gives CDR1 MNHEY, CDR2 SVGAGI. CDR3 length: 16 amino acids. Study-level findings and limits: A clonotype means one alpha or beta sequence, not an alpha/beta pair.

The clonotype comes from a human donor in good health. The rearrangement uses TRBV6-5 and TRBJ1-2; D ambiguous. Sequenced: central memory CD4+ T cells from blood. For the CDR3, the DNA is TGTGCCAGCAGTTACTCTTTGGGAAGCGGAGGCTATGGCTACACCTTC. This codes for CASSYSLGSGGYGYTF.